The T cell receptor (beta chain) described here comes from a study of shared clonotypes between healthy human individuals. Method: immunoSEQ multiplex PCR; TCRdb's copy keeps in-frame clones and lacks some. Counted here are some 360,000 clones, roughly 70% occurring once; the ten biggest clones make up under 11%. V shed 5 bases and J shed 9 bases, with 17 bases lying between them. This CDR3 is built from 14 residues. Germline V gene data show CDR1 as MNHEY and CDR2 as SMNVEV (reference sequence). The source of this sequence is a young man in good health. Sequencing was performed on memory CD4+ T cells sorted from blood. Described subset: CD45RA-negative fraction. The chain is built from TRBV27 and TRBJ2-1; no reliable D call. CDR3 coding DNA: TGTGCCAGCAGTCTTTCCATCAAGGGCGGTGAGCAGTTCTTC. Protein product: CASSLSIKGGEQFF.